This TCR beta chain was observed in a study of cytomegalovirus exposure and HLA in healthy donors. Study results and caveats: For most TCR beta V segments, an earlier analysis put the productive rate at about 90% or about 30% of the time. V- and J-gene trimming in TCR beta was tied to a missense DCLRE1C variant by an analysis performed later.

Comments on this clone: Its antigen is still unknown.

The PCR used 60 Vbeta and 13 Jbeta primers. Authors' analysis steps: Later, some 75 million unique TCR beta chains were counted in an analysis, and about 10 million of them were shared. TCRdb keeps only in-frame clones here, not all; method: immunoSEQ multiplex PCR. V, J and clone size derive from that table, while D and trimming were established from the DNA sequence. The repertoire holds tens of thousands of clones, with around 78% as singletons. V was shortened by 5 bases and J by 7 bases, with 19 bases between the two germline ends. This CDR3 region has 15 residues. CDR1 is MDHEN, CDR2 SYDVKM, per germline.

The sample consisted of PBMCs. The chain employs TRBV28 and TRBJ2-3; D is possibly TRBD1 (5 bases). This TCR derives from a male donor in good health and CMV-seropositive. Here the CDR3 reads CASSLPNRQRHTQYF. The DNA for the CDR3 is TGTGCCAGCAGTCTCCCTAACAGACAGCGCCATACGCAGTATTTT. The full variable domain, with the rest looked up from reference TRBV28 and TRBJ2-3, is DVKVTQSSRYLVKRTGEKVFLECVQDMDHENMFWYRQDPGLGLRLIYFSYDVKMKEKGDIPEGYSVSREKKERFSLILESASTNQTSMYLCASSLPNRQRHTQYFGPGTRLTVL.